A single sample is the source of the 30 T cell receptor beta chains below, sequenced in a study of T-cell memory formation after mild COVID-19 (dated by TCRdb to the early 2020s). The library was built by means of 5' RACE. The sequencer listed for this sample is Illumina NovaSeq 6000. The raw public reads went through TCRdb reprocessing: fastp at Q25, MiXCR clone calling, in-frame beta chains kept. Rows are combined by CDR3 protein, so each entry shows the most common genes and DNA. Here the sample has approximately 260,000 distinct CDR3 sequences; over 15% occur a single time. Of the sample, roughly 23% falls within the top ten clones. The sequencing input was PBMCs or a T cell subset sorted from them (not recorded which). These receptors all come from a young man who had mild COVID-19 (a few samples of this study predate the infection). The sample titles of this study are shuffled in the database, so cell type and time point are left out; the donor was told from shared clones.

This chain uses TRBV7-3 with TRBJ2-3; 7 nucleotides agree with TRBD2. CDR1 is SGHTA, CDR2 FQGTGA, per germline. V was pared by 2 bases and J by 4 bases, with 6 bases of the junction left unmatched. This CDR3 has 15 amino acids. Written as DNA, the CDR3 is TGTGCCAGCAGCTTATACGGGGGGAGCGCAGATACGCAGTATTTT. Translation gives CASSLYGGSADTQYF.

This clonotype was recorded a few times. The V and J genes are TRBV6-5 and TRBJ1-2; D not certain. The CDR3 extends over 16 amino acids. Germline-derived CDR1 and CDR2 are MNHEY and SVGAGI. Trimming took 0 bases from V and 1 from J, leaving 12 bases between them. CDR3 sequence reads: CASSYSIGRRNYGYTF. In DNA form, the CDR3 reads TGTGCCAGCAGTTACTCGATAGGAAGACGTAACTATGGCTACACCTTC.

The rearrangement links TRBV4-1 to TRBJ2-1, with D possibly TRBD1 on 6 matching bases. The V end was cut by 4 bases, the J end by 0 bases, with 16 bases between. Germline assignment: CDR1 MGHRA and CDR2 YSYEKL. This CDR3 region has 17 residues. DNA for the CDR3: TGCGCCAGCAGCCCAGGGGCAGCGGTTAGCTCCTACAATGAGCAGTTCTTC. Amino acids: CASSPGAAVSSYNEQFF.

The J gene is TRBJ2-7, the V gene TRBV2; 9 nucleotides align to TRBD1. CDR1 SNHLY and CDR2 FYNNEI come from the germline V gene. V lost 7 bases, J lost 5 bases, and 6 bases stayed unmatched. The length of the CDR3 is 13 residues. CDR3 sequence (DNA): TGTGCCAGCAATGGCGGGACAGGGAACGAGCAGTACTTC. Translated: CASNGGTGNEQYF.

The chain has TRBV12-3 or TRBV12-4 and TRBJ1-6, with 8 bases identical to TRBD1. CDR3 length: 15 amino acids. Unmatched junction bases numbered 8, after V lost 6 bases and J lost 7 bases. The CDR3 DNA is TGTGCCAGCAGCTTGACAGGGGTCGGCAATTCACCCCTCCACTTT. It codes for CASSLTGVGNSPLHF.

This clonotype showed up just a few times. This chain joins TRBV7-2 and TRBJ2-4; D unclear. The CDR3 consists of 14 residues. The V gene lost 7 bases and the J gene lost 1 base, with 11 bases spanning the gap. In germline, CDR1 is SGHTA, CDR2 FQGNSA. The CDR3 region is CASTGMGAKNIQYF. The CDR3 DNA follows: TGTGCCAGCACCGGTATGGGGGCCAAAAACATTCAGTACTTC.

On this clonotype: Possible read error: a much larger clone is one base away. The gene calls are TRBV10-3 and TRBJ2-5; D perhaps matches TRBD1 (5 bases). The germline V gene has CDR1 ENHRY and CDR2 SYGVKD. The CDR3 sequence is 14 residues long. The CDR3 bases are TGTGCCATCAGTGACAGGGTGTACCACGAGACCCAGTACTTC. Amino acid sequence: CAISDRVYHETQYF.

CDR3 nucleotide sequence: TGTGCCAGCAGGGTTGGACAGGGGTCCTACGAGCAGTACTTC. It specifies CASRVGQGSYEQYF. V is TRBV6-6 and J is TRBJ2-7; 9 bases map to TRBD1. The CDR3 extends over 14 amino acids. Germline CDR1 and CDR2: MNHNY and SVGAGI (reference sequence). V was pared by 6 bases and J by 1 base, with 4 bases of the junction left unmatched.

The CDR3 loop is CASSQDRAGVYYNEQFF. CDR3 DNA sequence: TGCGCCAGCAGCCAAGATCGCGCGGGGGTATACTACAATGAGCAGTTCTTC. The chain links TRBV4-1 to TRBJ2-1; 7 nucleotides match TRBD2. V trimming: 0 bases; J trimming: 3 bases; junction bases outside the gene matches: 8. The germline V gene encodes CDR1 MGHRA and CDR2 YSYEKL. The CDR3 runs to 17 residues.

The rearrangement uses TRBV29-1 and TRBJ1-5; weak D call: TRBD1 (5 bases). The CDR3 has 15 amino acids. V lost 5 bases and J lost 4, with 18 bases in between. Germline V lookup: CDR1 SQVTM, CDR2 ANQGSEA. In DNA form, the CDR3 reads TGCAGCGTTAGACAGATGGGGGAGCGGAATCAGCCCCAGCATTTT. Residues: CSVRQMGERNQPQHF.

The genes are TRBV7-6 and TRBJ2-5; TRBD2 is a possible D gene (5 bases). The V end lost 2 bases, the J end lost 4 bases, and 8 bases lay between the germline ends. The CDR3 covers 13 residues. Germline values: CDR1 SGHVS, CDR2 FNYEAQ. The CDR3 bases are TGTGCCAGCAGCTTACTTGAGGGAGAGACCCAGTACTTC. Amino acids: CASSLLEGETQYF. The complete variable domain, with remaining parts taken from reference TRBV7-6 and TRBJ2-5, reads GAGVSQSPRYKVTKRGQDVALRCDPISGHVSLYWYRQALGQGPEFLTYFNYEAQQDKSGLPNDRFSAERPEGSISTLTIQRTEQRDSAMYRCASSLLEGETQYFGPGTRLLVL.

This clonotype occurred a few times. This chain connects TRBV7-3 to TRBJ1-5; D call uncertain. The CDR3 is made up of 16 amino acids. Trimming cost V 6 bases and J 6 bases, with 21 bases left between them. The germline CDR1 and CDR2 sequences are SGHTA and FQGTGA. CDR3 protein: CASRSPALAEAQPQHF. The CDR3 DNA sequence: TGTGCCAGCAGGTCCCCGGCTTTGGCAGAAGCTCAGCCCCAGCATTTT.

This chain links TRBV5-5 with TRBJ2-1, with D perhaps TRBD1 (6 bases). The CDR3 consists of 15 residues. The germline V and J ends were trimmed by 1 base and 5 bases, with 13 bases remaining between them. From germline, CDR1 is SGHKS and CDR2 YYEKEE (reference sequence). DNA of the CDR3: TGTGCCAGCAGCTTGAGTTGGGGGCGTAACAATGAGCAGTTCTTC. It yields the protein CASSLSWGRNNEQFF.

V gene TRBV7-9 combines with J gene TRBJ1-2; D call uncertain. Trimming stripped 1 base from V and 8 bases from J, with 14 bases between. CDR1 is SEHNR, CDR2 FQNEAQ, per germline (reference sequence). This CDR3 is built from 14 residues. The CDR3 DNA is TGTGCCAGCAGCTTAGTGGGTGAACCGCGGGGCTACACCTTC. Translation gives CASSLVGEPRGYTF.

This rearrangement joins TRBV7-9 to TRBJ1-1; unclear D gene. Germline-derived CDR1 and CDR2 are SEHNR and FQNEAQ (reference sequence). CDR3 length: 13 residues. V lost 5 bases and J 1 base, leaving 8 bases between the germline ends. CDR3: CASSVRENTEAFF. CDR3 in DNA: TGTGCCAGCAGCGTAAGGGAGAACACTGAAGCTTTCTTT. The variable domain in full, with the rest retrieved from reference TRBV7-9 and TRBJ1-1, is DTGVSQNPRHKITKRGQNVTFRCDPISEHNRLYWYRQTLGQGPEFLTYFQNEAQLEKSRLLSDRFSAERPKGSFSTLEIQRTEQGDSAMYLCASSVRENTEAFFGQGTRLTVV.

The V call is TRBV5-4, the J call TRBJ2-2; no reliable D call. Germline V CDR1 and CDR2: SGHNT, YYREEE (reference sequence). V lost 0 bases to trimming and J lost 6 bases, with 9 bases between them. The CDR3 runs to 14 residues. CDR3 region: CASSLEHQSGELFF. The CDR3 bases are TGTGCCAGCAGCTTGGAGCACCAGTCCGGGGAGCTGTTTTTT.

There are a few counts of this clonotype. This chain links TRBV7-2 with TRBJ1-2; D gene unclear. From germline, CDR1 is SGHTA and CDR2 FQGNSA. The CDR3 extends over 14 amino acids. Trimming cost V 1 base and J 0 bases, with 6 bases left between them. CDR3 in amino acids: CASSLVEANYGYTF. DNA for the CDR3: TGTGCCAGCAGCTTAGTAGAGGCTAACTATGGCTACACCTTC.

This clonotype was detected a few times. The chain has TRBV15 and TRBJ1-1, with D hard to call. Germline lookup yields CDR1 LNHNV and CDR2 YYDKDF (reference sequence). This CDR3 comprises 14 residues. The germline V and J ends were trimmed by 2 bases and 4 bases, with 11 bases remaining between them. The CDR3 loop reads CATSRSFGVTEAFF. CDR3 in DNA: TGTGCCACCAGCAGATCTTTCGGGGTCACTGAAGCTTTCTTT.

The table lists this clonotype with a few counts. The chain has TRBV4-3 and TRBJ2-1; tentative D call: TRBD1 (6 bases). The CDR3 runs to 17 residues. Germline V CDR1 and CDR2: LGHNA, YSLEER. The germline V and J ends were trimmed by 3 bases and 0 bases, with 15 bases remaining between them. The CDR3 reads CASSHLGGRSSYNEQFF. In DNA form, the CDR3 reads TGCGCCAGCAGCCATTTAGGGGGACGGAGCTCCTACAATGAGCAGTTCTTC.

In this sample, this clonotype turned up a few times. This chain links TRBV3-1 with TRBJ1-1, with TRBD1 as a possible D gene (5 bases). The CDR3 covers 14 residues. Germline CDR1 is LGHDT and CDR2 is YNNKEL (reference sequence). V gave up 3 bases and J gave up 2 bases, with 10 bases separating them. Here the CDR3 DNA reads TGTGCCAGCAGCCAGGCCGACAGAAACACTGAAGCTTTCTTT. It codes for CASSQADRNTEAFF. The whole variable domain, filled in from reference TRBV3-1 and TRBJ1-1, reads DTAVSQTPKYLVTQMGNDKSIKCEQNLGHDTMYWYKQDSKKFLKIMFSYNNKELIINETVPNRFSPKSPDKAHLNLHINSLELGDSAVYFCASSQADRNTEAFFGQGTRLTVV.

Concerning this clonotype itself: A much larger clone differs by one base, so this may be a read error. The chain carries TRBV6-6 and TRBJ2-7, with D tentatively TRBD2 (6 bases). CDR3 size: 14 residues. Germline CDR1 reads MNHNY; CDR2 reads SVGAGI (reference sequence). V gave up 5 bases and J gave up 5 bases, with 16 bases separating them. CDR3 in DNA: TGTGCCAGCAGTCCACTGGGAGGTGGGGACGAGCAGTACTTC. As protein: CASSPLGGGDEQYF.

The rearrangement joins TRBV2 to TRBJ2-7; 7 positions match TRBD2. Trimming cost V 6 bases and J 1 base; bases outside gene matches: 9. The germline V gene has CDR1 SNHLY and CDR2 FYNNEI. The CDR3 spans 15 residues. The CDR3 sequence is CASSLSGTTSYEQYV. In DNA, the CDR3 is TGTGCCAGCAGCCTGAGCGGGACGACTTCCTACGAGCAGTACGTC.

The chain employs TRBV9 and TRBJ1-1; no clear D gene. Germline CDR1 reads SGDLS; CDR2 reads YYNGEE. Between the trimmed V and J ends, which lost 0 bases and 1 base, there was a span of 7 bases. There are 14 residues in the CDR3. The CDR3 sequence: CASSVGGRNTEAFF. Written as DNA, the CDR3 is TGTGCCAGCAGCGTAGGGGGTCGGAACACTGAAGCTTTCTTT.

This clonotype has just a few counts. The J gene is TRBJ1-5, the V gene TRBV7-6; D is ambiguous. There are 12 residues in the CDR3. CDR1 is SGHVS, CDR2 FNYEAQ, per germline. With 2 bases removed from V and 7 bases from J, the gap between germline ends came to 6 bases. The CDR3 loop reads CASSLPGQPQHF. CDR3 DNA: TGTGCCAGCAGCTTACCGGGGCAGCCCCAGCATTTT.

This chain joins TRBV24-1 and TRBJ1-1, with D perhaps TRBD1 (5 bases). Germline CDR1 is KGHDR and CDR2 is SFDVKD. V lost 9 bases and J lost 2, with 12 bases in between. The CDR3 runs to 13 residues. CDR3 region: CATRFGGNTEAFF. As DNA, the CDR3 is TGTGCCACCCGCTTCGGGGGTAACACTGAAGCTTTCTTT.

CDR3 DNA: TGTGCCAGCAGCAGACGACAATCCCGAAACTATGGCTACACCTTC. Translated: CASSRRQSRNYGYTF. The rearrangement links TRBV6-2 or TRBV6-3 to TRBJ1-2; the D is unclear. V lost 6 bases and J 2 bases, leaving 16 bases between the germline ends. The CDR3 runs to 15 residues. Per germline, CDR1 MNHEY and CDR2 SVGEGT.

The chain is built from TRBV20-1 and TRBJ1-1; D call uncertain. Germline V CDR1 and CDR2: DFQATT, SNEGSKA (reference sequence). The ends were cut back, 0 bases at V and 7 bases at J, with 6 bases in the middle. The CDR3 sequence is 11 residues long. CDR3 coding DNA: TGCAGTGCTAGAGATCTATATGAAGCTTTCTTT. Translation: CSARDLYEAFF.

This rearrangement joins TRBV18 to TRBJ2-1; D is ambiguous. V lost 3 bases, J lost 10 bases, and 7 bases lay in between. The CDR3 extends over 11 amino acids. Germline V gene lookup returns CDR1 KGHSH and CDR2 LQKENI. CDR3 sequence (DNA): TGTGCCAGCTCACCGGTGCCGGAGCAGTTCTTC. Its protein is CASSPVPEQFF.

This clonotype was detected once. The V gene is TRBV6-1, the J gene TRBJ2-7; weak D call: TRBD2 (5 bases). Germline V gene lookup returns CDR1 MNHNS and CDR2 SASEGT. The germline V and J ends were trimmed by 2 bases and 4 bases, with 12 bases remaining between them. The CDR3 length is 14 residues. The CDR3 region is CASSESGRSYEQYF. CDR3 nucleotide sequence: TGTGCCAGCAGTGAAAGCGGACGGAGTTACGAGCAGTACTTC.

This clonotype has a handful of counts. The CDR3 protein is CASSLLSGQETQYF. DNA for the CDR3: TGTGCCAGCAGCTTACTCTCAGGACAAGAGACCCAGTACTTC. V gene TRBV7-7 combines with J gene TRBJ2-5, with D hard to call. From germline, CDR1 is SSHAT and CDR2 FNYEAQ (reference sequence). Trimming stripped 2 bases from V and 2 bases from J, with 9 bases between. This CDR3 spans 14 amino acids.